Reported below is one TCR beta chain. Its antigen is undetermined. The data belong to a study of cytomegalovirus exposure and HLA in healthy donors. Primers for the PCR totalled 60 Vbeta and 13 Jbeta. Data came from immunoSEQ multiplex PCR; TCRdb stores just in-frame clones and leaves some out. This sample has about 90,000 clones, with approximately 68% found just once. The CDR3 sequence is 14 residues long. Trimming pared 0 bases from V and 2 bases from J, leaving 4 bases between. Per the germline V gene, CDR1 is SEHNR and CDR2 is FQNEAQ (reference sequence). Points from the study as a whole: Using the classifier, cytomegalovirus status was reportedly diagnosed with high specificity and sensitivity. In an earlier analysis, about 87% or about 30%: the productive usage of most TCR beta V segments.

Sequenced: PBMCs. The clonotype comes from a woman in her forties or fifties in good health and CMV-seropositive. The chain is built from TRBV7-9 and TRBJ1-4; no clear D gene. CDR3 nucleotide sequence: TGTGCCAGCAGCTTAGCCAGGACTAATGAAAAACTGTTTTTT. This encodes CASSLARTNEKLFF.